This note documents a single TCR beta chain sequence. The V gene lost 4 bases and the J gene lost 2 bases, with 14 bases spanning the gap. The CDR3 has 15 amino acids. Germline loops: CDR1 SGHAT, CDR2 FQNNGV. Assay: immunoSEQ multiplex PCR; the TCRdb copy retains only in-frame clones and omits some. The profile shows about 21,000 clones, 85% to 90% of them singletons. The record originates from a study of blood T cell repertoires in COVID-19. The sequencing input was peripheral blood. The V gene is TRBV11-2, the J gene TRBJ1-1, with D possibly TRBD1 on 5 matching bases. The TCR originated in a man between 65 and 85 years old with active COVID-19. The CDR3 loop reads CASSWGVGLNTEAFF. The CDR3 DNA sequence: TGTGCCAGCAGCTGGGGGGTAGGGCTTAACACTGAAGCTTTCTTT.